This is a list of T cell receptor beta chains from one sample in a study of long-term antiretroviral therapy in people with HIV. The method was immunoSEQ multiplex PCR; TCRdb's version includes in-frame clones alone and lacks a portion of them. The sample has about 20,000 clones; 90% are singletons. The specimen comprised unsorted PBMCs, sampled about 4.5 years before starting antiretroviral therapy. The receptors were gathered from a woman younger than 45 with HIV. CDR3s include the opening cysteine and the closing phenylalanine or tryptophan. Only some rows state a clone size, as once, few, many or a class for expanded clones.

CASSSTAGNTEAFF	TRBV7-9	TRBJ1-1	once
CASSLGGHLSSGNTIYF	TRBV7-2	TRBJ1-3	NA
CASSPLKGVAFF	TRBV18	TRBJ1-1	NA
CASSSSDFGGYTF	TRBV4-3	TRBJ1-2	NA
CASSLSPQETQYF	TRBV27	TRBJ2-5	NA
CAWSVTVTGQGADEQFF	TRBV30	TRBJ2-1	NA
CASSLSHGTAYF	TRBV7-9	TRBJ2-7	NA
CSTTSGALSTDTQYF	TRBV29-1	TRBJ2-3	NA
CSAKDYGYTF	TRBV20-1	TRBJ1-2	once
CASKLDQGVNYGYTF	TRBV27	TRBJ1-2	NA
CASSRDVDTQYF	TRBV19	TRBJ2-3	NA
CASSELGEGGGYTF	TRBV6-5	TRBJ1-2	once
CAWSIRDRGWGSETQYF	TRBV30	TRBJ2-5	NA
CASSSSRGRTDTQYF	TRBV5-1	TRBJ2-3	NA
CASGLAGANTEAFF	TRBV12-5	TRBJ1-1	NA
CASSVQGAWDSPLHF	TRBV25-1	TRBJ1-6	NA
CASSPQTGDTEAFF	TRBV5-1	TRBJ1-1	NA
CASSYLGGGARKTQYF	TRBV6-5	TRBJ2-5	NA
CASSPQGGAEGYTF	TRBV18	TRBJ1-2	NA
CASSEALQGAQETQYF	TRBV10-1	TRBJ2-5	NA
CASSVTSRYEQYF	TRBV5-1	TRBJ2-7	few
CASNSLDSGVGNTIYF	TRBV7-2	TRBJ1-3	NA
CARSLGGDLSSGANVLTF	TRBV5-3	TRBJ2-6	NA
CASSDGAGTGTIYF	TRBV25-1	TRBJ1-3	once
CASSDSQRGLTGELFF	TRBV6-4	TRBJ2-2	NA
CASTPRGQPKDGYGYTF	TRBV5-6	TRBJ1-2	NA
CASSIPRRGNEQFF	TRBV19	TRBJ2-1	NA
CASSPGPNEKLFF	TRBV7-3	TRBJ1-4	NA
CASNGERNTEAFF	TRBV2	TRBJ1-1	medium-sized
CASSLYQGPRVF	TRBV7-3	TRBJ1-1	NA
CASRGRQVVGYTF	TRBV19	TRBJ1-2	once